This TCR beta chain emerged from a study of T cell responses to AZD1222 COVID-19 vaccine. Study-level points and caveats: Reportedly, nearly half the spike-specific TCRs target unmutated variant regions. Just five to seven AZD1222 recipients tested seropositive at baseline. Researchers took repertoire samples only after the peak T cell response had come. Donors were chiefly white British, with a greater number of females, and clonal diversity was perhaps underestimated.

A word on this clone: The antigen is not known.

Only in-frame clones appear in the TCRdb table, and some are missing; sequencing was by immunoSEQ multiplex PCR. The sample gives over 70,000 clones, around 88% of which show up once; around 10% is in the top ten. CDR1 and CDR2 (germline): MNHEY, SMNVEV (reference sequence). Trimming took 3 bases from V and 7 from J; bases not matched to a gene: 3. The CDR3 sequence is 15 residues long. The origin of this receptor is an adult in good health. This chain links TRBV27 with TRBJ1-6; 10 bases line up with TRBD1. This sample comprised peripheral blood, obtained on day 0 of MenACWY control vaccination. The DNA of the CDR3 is TGTGCCAGCAGTTTTGGGACAGGGGAAAATTCACCCCTCCACTTT. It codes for CASSFGTGENSPLHF.